This T cell receptor (beta chain) was sequenced in a study of CD8 T cell repertoires and HIV-1 epitope variants. Turning to the study itself: Separate wells received one of Twenty-five Gag or Nef variant peptides. Control wells had CMV/EBV/flu peptides, negative Ebola AY9, or no peptide. Study-level findings and limits: Of fewer than 10 antigen-specific beta clonotypes, 6 or 7 appeared to cross-react with escape variants. Four to six clonotypes recognized Nef KF9, one HW9, none TAALDMSHF.

This clone qualifies as medium-sized. Its target is unknown. The repertoire was sequenced with immunoSEQ multiplex PCR; TCRdb's copy has only in-frame clones and lacks some. The sample shows some 5,000 clones, less than 75% of them seen only once. The CDR3 extends over 16 amino acids. Trimming cost V 5 bases and J 1 base, with 17 bases left between them. The germline gives CDR1 MDHEN, CDR2 SYDVKM. The chain couples TRBV28 to TRBJ1-2; no reliable D call. The TCR sequence derives from a male donor with HIV. The source material was cultured CD8+ T cells derived from PBMCs. The CDR3 DNA reads TGTGCCAGCAGTCTCATGCCCCTGGACTATAACTATGGCTACACCTTC. It is translated as CASSLMPLDYNYGYTF.